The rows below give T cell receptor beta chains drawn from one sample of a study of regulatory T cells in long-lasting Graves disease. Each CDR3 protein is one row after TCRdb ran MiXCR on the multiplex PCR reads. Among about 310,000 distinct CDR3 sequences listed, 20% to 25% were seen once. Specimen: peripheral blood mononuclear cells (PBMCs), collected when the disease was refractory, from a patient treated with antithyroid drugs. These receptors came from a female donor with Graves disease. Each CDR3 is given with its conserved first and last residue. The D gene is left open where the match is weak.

CASSLESGQGDYGYTF	TRBJ1-2	TRBV12-3/TRBV12-4	TRBD1
CASSTGLAGVEQYF	TRBJ2-7	TRBV6-1	TRBD2
CASSVAGGLNSPLHF	TRBJ1-6	TRBV25-1	TRBD1
CASSLDTTSGNTIYF	TRBJ1-3	TRBV5-1	NA
CASSGGEYEQYF	TRBJ2-7	TRBV6-1	NA
CASSPRDSKNIQYF	TRBJ2-4	TRBV28	TRBD1
CASRTGGGYTF	TRBJ1-2	TRBV6-1	TRBD1
CASGDSSTSYEQYF	TRBJ2-7	TRBV12-3/TRBV12-4	TRBD1
CASSRGTGDSVSNIQYF	TRBJ2-4	TRBV18	TRBD1
CASSREWNTGELFF	TRBJ2-2	TRBV6-4	NA
CASSLWPNYGYTF	TRBJ1-2	TRBV27	NA
CASSQDSTLSEAFF	TRBJ1-1	TRBV3-1	NA
CASSDRGRESNQPQHF	TRBJ1-5	TRBV6-1	TRBD1
CASGRDLAGVRGEQYF	TRBJ2-7	TRBV10-2	TRBD2
CASSVGPRETQYF	TRBJ2-5	TRBV2	NA
CASSPSRVGEQYF	TRBJ2-7	TRBV14	NA
CASSLGGQGRSYGYTF	TRBJ1-2	TRBV5-1	TRBD1